This T cell receptor beta chain emerged from a study of T cell repertoires in cytomegalovirus infection. V was shortened by 9 bases and J by 0 bases, with 14 bases between the two germline ends. There are 14 residues in the CDR3. Germline CDR1 and CDR2: MNHEY and SMNVEV (reference sequence). Using its own MiXCR run on the reads, TCRdb lists one record per CDR3 protein. The sample contains more than 400,000 distinct CDR3 sequences, 26% of which appear only once. The chain uses TRBV27 and TRBJ1-1; D is undetermined. This TCR was recovered from a human donor in good health (CMV status not recorded). Some clones in this sample may be carry-over from other donors' samples. Source material: PBMCs. The CDR3 here is CASKELRMNTEAFF. The DNA of the CDR3 is TGTGCCAGTAAGGAGCTCAGAATGAACACTGAAGCTTTCTTT.